Included here is one TCR beta chain sequence, with context. Its antigen has not been determined. No per-base quality is available; no much larger clone lies one base away. This sample stems from a study of identical twins (dated by TCRdb to 2016 to 2017). Study-wide context: TCR alpha and beta repertoires from monozygotic twins, unrelated adults of various ages and cord blood were deep-sequenced to test whether fetal clonotypes persist. To rule out contamination, replicate twin experiments were performed at different times with different library preparation protocols. Paper-wide results and their limitations: Abundant cord blood beta clonotypes carried fewer insertions; young adult naive repertoires showed a weaker similar trend, while memory repertoires showed none. Compared with coincidental sharing between unrelated individuals, out-of-frame TCR alpha sequences shared between twins showed an excess of sequences with low generation probability. Invariant T cells such as MAIT and iNKT could partly confound zero-insertion analyses, although diverse VJ usage argued against such confounding for most clonotypes. Out-of-frame TCR alpha sharing in monozygotic twins was systematically underestimated by recombination models, whereas sharing between unrelated individuals was in agreement with the recombination models. The excess sharing between twins in beta out-of-frame sequences was weaker because fewer shared sequences reduced the signal-to-noise ratio. Conclusions relied on cross-sectional statistical analysis, since the same donors could not be followed over many years.

Library preparation employed 5' RACE. TCRdb names Illumina HiSeq 2000 as the instrument used. Template switching introduced a universal primer binding site; the final cDNA contained a unique molecular identifier, enabling accurate counting of TCR cDNA molecules. First-strand cDNA for TCR alpha and beta chains was synthesized from specific primers in the conserved constant-segment region. To control for contamination, every cDNA library carried two barcodes: a SMART-Mk sample barcode plus Illumina barcodes. Two successive PCR steps introduced TruSeq adapter sequences along with Illumina sample barcodes. Sequencing of the TCR alpha and beta cDNA libraries was done on the Illumina HiSeq platform using custom primers. The authors' pipeline ran thus. MiGEC was used to process raw reads and extract unique molecular identifiers, and MiXCR was used to find CDR3 positions. Recombination models were inferred per individual with the repgenHMM and IGoR tools using an EM algorithm. The analysis of shared clonotypes was done with the tcR package in R, with sharing normalized by the product of cloneset sizes. Out-of-frame nonproductive sequences were analyzed to study raw recombination free of thymic and clonal selection effects. TCRdb reprocessing: public reads trimmed at Q25 with fastp, clones called with MiXCR, in-frame beta chains kept. Rows are combined by CDR3 protein, so each entry shows the most common genes and DNA. These V and J calls derive from TCRdb rather than the authors' analysis. This sample comprises 1.5 million to 2 million distinct CDR3 sequences, less than 35% of them detected only once. The top ten hold about 0.27% of the sample.

Only healthy Caucasian donors were included. From the cysteine through the phenylalanine, the CDR3 covers 14 amino acids. Only the CDR3 portion is preserved as DNA: 42 bases, with reading frame beginning at the first base. Via the germline V gene (reference sequence), CDR1 is DFQATT and CDR2 SNEGSKA. The germline ends are 11 bases apart after V is trimmed by 3 bases and J by 0 bases. The sequence is built from TRBV20-1 and TRBJ1-2; a confident D gene designation cannot be given. The sample was cord blood. The TCR was taken from a newborn girl in good health. The CDR3 corresponds to CSASLQAANYGYTF. The nucleotide sequence is given as TGCAGTGCTAGCTTGCAGGCAGCTAACTATGGCTACACCTTC.